Here is one T cell receptor (beta chain) with its context. Antigen unknown. TCRdb passed the reads through MiXCR, listing each CDR3 protein once. Counted here are fewer than 650,000 distinct CDR3 sequences, roughly 43% occurring once; the ten biggest clones make up about 48%. The data originate from a study of T cell repertoires in cytomegalovirus infection. Looking at the study overall: Recently identified HLA-C-restricted and well-studied HLA-B-restricted CMV epitopes were used. Indications came from public TCR beta signatures; they pointed to CMV infection and to a matching HLA type. The study, taken as a whole, reports: The study identified carriers of CMV plus the relevant HLA from cumulative public TCR beta family frequency. HLA-C-restricted CMV clonotypes gave the most frequent clonotype in two of eight donors.

This material consisted of cultured PBMCs, taken from culture after CMV antigen stimulation. The sequence derives from a human donor in good health (CMV status not recorded). Some clones in this sample may be carry-over from other donors' samples.

The CDR3 sequence: CASRLGTGSPYEQYF. CDR3 coding DNA: TGTGCCAGCAGACTAGGGACAGGGTCCCCCTACGAGCAGTACTTC. The rearrangement uses TRBV6-1 and TRBJ2-7; 9 bases are shared with TRBD1. CDR1 is MNHNS and CDR2 is SASEGT in the germline V gene. CDR3 length: 15 residues. The junction had 8 bases not matched to a gene; V was cut back by 6 bases and J by 2 bases.